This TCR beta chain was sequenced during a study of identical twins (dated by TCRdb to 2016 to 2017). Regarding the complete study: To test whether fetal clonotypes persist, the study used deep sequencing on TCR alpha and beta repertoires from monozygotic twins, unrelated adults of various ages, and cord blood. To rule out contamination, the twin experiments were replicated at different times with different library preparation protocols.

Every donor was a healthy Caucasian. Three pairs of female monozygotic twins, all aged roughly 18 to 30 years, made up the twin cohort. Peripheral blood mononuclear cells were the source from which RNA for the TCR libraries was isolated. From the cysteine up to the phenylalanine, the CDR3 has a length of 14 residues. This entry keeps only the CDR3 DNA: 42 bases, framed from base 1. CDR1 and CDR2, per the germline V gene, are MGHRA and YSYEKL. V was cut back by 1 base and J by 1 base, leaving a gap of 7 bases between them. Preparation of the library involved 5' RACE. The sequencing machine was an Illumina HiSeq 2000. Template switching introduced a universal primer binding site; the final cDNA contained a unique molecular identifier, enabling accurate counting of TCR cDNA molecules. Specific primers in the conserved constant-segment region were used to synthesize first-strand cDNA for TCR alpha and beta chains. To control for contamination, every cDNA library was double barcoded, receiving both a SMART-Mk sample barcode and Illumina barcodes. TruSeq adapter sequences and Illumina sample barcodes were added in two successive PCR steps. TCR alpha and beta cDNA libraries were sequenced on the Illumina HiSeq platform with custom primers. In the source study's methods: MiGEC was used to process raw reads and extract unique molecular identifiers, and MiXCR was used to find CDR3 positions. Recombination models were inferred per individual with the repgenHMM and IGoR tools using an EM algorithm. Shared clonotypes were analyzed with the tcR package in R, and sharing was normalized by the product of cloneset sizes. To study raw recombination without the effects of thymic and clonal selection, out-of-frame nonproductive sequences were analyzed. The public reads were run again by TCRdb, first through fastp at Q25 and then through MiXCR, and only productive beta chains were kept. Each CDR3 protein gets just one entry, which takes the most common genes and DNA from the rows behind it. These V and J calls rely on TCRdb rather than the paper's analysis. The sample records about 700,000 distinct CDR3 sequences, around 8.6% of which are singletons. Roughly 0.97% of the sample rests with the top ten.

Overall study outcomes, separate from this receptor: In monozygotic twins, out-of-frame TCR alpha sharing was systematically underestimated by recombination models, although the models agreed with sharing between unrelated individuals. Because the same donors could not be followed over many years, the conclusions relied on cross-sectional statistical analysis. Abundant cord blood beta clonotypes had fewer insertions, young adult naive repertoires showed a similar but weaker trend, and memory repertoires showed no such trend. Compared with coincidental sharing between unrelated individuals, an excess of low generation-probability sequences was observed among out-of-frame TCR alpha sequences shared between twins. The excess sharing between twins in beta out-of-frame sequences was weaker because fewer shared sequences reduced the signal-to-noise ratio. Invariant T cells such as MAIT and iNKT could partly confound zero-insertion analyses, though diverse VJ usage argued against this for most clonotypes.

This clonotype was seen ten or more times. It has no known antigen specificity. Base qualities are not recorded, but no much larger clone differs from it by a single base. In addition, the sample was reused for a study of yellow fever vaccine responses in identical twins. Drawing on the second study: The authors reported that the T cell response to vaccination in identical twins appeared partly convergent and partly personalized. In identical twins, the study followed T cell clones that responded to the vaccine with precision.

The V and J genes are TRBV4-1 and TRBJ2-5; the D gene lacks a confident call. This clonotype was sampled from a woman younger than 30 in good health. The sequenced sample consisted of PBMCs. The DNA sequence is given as TGCGCCAGCAGCCAAGTGGGGATCCAAGAGACCCAGTACTTC. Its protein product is CASSQVGIQETQYF.